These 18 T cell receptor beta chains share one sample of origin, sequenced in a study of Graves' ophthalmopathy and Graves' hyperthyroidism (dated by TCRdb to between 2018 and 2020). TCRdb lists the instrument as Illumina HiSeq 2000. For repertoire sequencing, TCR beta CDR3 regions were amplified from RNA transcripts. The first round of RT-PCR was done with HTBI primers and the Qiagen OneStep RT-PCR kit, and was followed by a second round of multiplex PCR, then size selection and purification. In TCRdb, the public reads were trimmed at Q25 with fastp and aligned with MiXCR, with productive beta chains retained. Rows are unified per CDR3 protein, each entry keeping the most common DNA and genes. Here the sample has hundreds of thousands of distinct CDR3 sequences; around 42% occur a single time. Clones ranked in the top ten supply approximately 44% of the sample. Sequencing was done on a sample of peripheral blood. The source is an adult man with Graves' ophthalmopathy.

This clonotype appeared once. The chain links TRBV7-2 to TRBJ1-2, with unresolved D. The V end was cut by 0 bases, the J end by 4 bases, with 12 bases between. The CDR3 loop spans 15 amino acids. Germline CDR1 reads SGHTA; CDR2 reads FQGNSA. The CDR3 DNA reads TGTGCCAGCAGCTTAGCGTCTGGGCCCTTCTATGGCTACACCTTC. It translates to CASSLASGPFYGYTF.

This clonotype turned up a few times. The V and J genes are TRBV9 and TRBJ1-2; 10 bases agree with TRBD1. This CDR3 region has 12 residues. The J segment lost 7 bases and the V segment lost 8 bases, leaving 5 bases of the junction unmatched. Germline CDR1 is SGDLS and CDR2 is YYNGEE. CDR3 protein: CASRQGASGYTF. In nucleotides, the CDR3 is TGTGCCAGTCGACAGGGGGCCTCTGGCTACACCTTC.

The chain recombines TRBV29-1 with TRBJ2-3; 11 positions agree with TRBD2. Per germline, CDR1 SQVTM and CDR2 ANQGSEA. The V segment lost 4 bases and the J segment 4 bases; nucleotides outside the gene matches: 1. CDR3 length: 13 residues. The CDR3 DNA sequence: TGCAGCGTTGTAGCGGGAGGGCCAGATACGCAGTATTTT. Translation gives CSVVAGGPDTQYF.

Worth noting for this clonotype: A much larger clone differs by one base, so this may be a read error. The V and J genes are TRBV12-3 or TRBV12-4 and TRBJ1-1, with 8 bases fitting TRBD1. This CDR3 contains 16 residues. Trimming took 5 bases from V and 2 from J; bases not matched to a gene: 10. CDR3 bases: TGTGCCAGCAGTATCCCGGACAGGGCTATAAACACTGAAGCTTTCTTT. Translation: CASSIPDRAINTEAFF.

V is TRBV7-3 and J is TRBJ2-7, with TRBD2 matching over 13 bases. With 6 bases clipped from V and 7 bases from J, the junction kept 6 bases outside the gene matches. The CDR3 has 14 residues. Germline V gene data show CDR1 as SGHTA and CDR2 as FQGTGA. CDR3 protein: CASRTSGGQNEQYF. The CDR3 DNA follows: TGTGCCAGCAGGACTAGCGGGGGGCAGAATGAGCAGTACTTC.

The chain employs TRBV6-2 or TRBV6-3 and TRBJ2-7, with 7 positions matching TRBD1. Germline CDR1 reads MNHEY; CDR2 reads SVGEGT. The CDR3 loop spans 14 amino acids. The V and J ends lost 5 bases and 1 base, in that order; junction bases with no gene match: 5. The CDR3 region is CASSQGVSSYEQYF. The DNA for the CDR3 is TGTGCCAGCAGTCAGGGGGTTTCTTCCTACGAGCAGTACTTC.

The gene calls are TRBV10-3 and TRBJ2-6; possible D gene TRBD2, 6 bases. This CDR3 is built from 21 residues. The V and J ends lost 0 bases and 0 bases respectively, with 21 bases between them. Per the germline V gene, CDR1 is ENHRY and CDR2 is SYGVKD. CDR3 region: CAISESFIIRGTDSGANVLTF. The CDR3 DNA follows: TGTGCCATCAGTGAGTCTTTTATTATACGGGGGACCGACTCTGGGGCCAACGTCCTGACTTTC.

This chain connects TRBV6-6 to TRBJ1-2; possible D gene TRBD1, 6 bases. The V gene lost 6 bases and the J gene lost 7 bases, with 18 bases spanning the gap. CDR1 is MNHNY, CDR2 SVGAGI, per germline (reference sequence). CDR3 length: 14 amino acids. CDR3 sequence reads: CASSPPGERSGYTF. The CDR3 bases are TGTGCCAGCAGCCCCCCAGGGGAAAGGAGTGGCTACACCTTC.

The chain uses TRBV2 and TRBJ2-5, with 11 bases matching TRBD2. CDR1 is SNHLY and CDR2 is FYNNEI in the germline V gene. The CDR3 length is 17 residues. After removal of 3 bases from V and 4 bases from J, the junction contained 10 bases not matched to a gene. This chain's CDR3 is CASSDSPTSGGGETQYF. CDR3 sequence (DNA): TGTGCCAGCAGTGACAGTCCAACTAGCGGGGGAGGAGAGACCCAGTACTTC.

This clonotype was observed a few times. As DNA, the CDR3 is TGTGCCAGCAGTGCAGGGGGATTAGTTTACGAGCAGTACTTC. It codes for CASSAGGLVYEQYF. The chain links TRBV7-9 to TRBJ2-7; 7 bases match TRBD1. CDR1 and CDR2 from the germline V gene are SEHNR and FQNEAQ (reference sequence). CDR3 size: 14 residues. Trimming cost V 6 bases and J 4 bases; bases outside gene matches: 9. Supplemented by reference TRBV7-9 and TRBJ2-7, the full variable domain reads DTGVSQNPRHKITKRGQNVTFRCDPISEHNRLYWYRQTLGQGPEFLTYFQNEAQLEKSRLLSDRFSAERPKGSFSTLEIQRTEQGDSAMYLCASSAGGLVYEQYFGPGTRLTVT.

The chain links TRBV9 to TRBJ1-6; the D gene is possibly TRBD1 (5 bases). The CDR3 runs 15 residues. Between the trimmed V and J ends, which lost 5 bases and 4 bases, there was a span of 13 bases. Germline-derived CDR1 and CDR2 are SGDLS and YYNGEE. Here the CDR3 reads CASSPSRQYNSPLHF. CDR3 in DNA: TGTGCCAGCAGTCCCTCCAGACAGTATAATTCACCCCTCCACTTT.

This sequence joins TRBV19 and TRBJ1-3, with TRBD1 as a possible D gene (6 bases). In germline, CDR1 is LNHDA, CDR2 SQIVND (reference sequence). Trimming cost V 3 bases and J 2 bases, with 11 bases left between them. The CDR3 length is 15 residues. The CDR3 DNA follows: TGTGCCAGTAGTATCCGGACAGAAACTGGAAACACCATATATTTT. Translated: CASSIRTETGNTIYF. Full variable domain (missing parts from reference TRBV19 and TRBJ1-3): DGGITQSPKYLFRKEGQNVTLSCEQNLNHDAMYWYRQDPGQGLRLIYYSQIVNDFQKGDIAEGYSVSREKKESFPLTVTSAQKNPTAFYLCASSIRTETGNTIYFGEGSWLTVV.

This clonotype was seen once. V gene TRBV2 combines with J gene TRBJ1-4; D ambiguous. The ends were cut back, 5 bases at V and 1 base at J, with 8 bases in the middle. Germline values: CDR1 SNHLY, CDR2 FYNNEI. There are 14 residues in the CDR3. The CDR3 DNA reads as TGTGCCAGCAGTCGAAGCGAAACTAATGAAAAACTGTTTTTT. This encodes CASSRSETNEKLFF.

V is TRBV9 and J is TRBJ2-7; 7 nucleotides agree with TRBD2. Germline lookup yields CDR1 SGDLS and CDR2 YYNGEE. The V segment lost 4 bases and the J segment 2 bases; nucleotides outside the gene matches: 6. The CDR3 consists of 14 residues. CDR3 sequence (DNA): TGTGCCAGCAGCCAAGATAGCGGGCCCTACGAGCAGTACTTC. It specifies CASSQDSGPYEQYF.

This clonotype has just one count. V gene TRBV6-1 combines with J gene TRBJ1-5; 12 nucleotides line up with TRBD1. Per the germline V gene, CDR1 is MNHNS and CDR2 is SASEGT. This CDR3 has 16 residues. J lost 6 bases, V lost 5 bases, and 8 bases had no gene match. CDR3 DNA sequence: TGTGCCAGCAGTTACTCGGGACAGGGGGCCGTTCAGCCCCAGCATTTT. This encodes CASSYSGQGAVQPQHF.

The CDR3 protein is CASRIGRYTGELFF. DNA for the CDR3: TGTGCCAGCAGAATAGGGAGGTATACCGGGGAGCTGTTTTTT. The chain carries TRBV7-3 and TRBJ2-2; possibly TRBD2 for D (6 bases). The CDR3 length is 14 residues. With 6 bases removed from V and 5 bases from J, the gap between germline ends came to 13 bases. Germline assignment: CDR1 SGHTA and CDR2 FQGTGA.

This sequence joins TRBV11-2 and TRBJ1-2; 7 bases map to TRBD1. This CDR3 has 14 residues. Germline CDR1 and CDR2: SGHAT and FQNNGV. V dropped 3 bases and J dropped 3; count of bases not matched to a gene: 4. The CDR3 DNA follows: TGTGCCAGCAGCTTCGGGCAGGGGGACTATGGCTACACCTTC. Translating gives CASSFGQGDYGYTF.

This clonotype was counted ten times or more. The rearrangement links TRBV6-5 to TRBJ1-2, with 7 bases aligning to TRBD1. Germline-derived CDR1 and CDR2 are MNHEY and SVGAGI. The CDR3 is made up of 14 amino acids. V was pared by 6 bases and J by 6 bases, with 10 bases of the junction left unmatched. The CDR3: CASSYRGSGNGYTF. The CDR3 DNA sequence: TGTGCCAGCAGCTACAGGGGATCGGGAAATGGCTACACCTTC.